The 2 T cell receptor beta chains listed next were all sequenced from one sample in a study of cytomegalovirus exposure and HLA in healthy donors. TCRdb's table, derived via immunoSEQ multiplex PCR, lists solely in-frame clones and lacks some. The sample includes around 60,000 clones, about 93% of them seen just once. Sequencing was carried out using PBMCs. All receptors come from a man aged 18 to 29 in good health and CMV-seronegative.

The chain combines TRBV10-3 with TRBJ2-2; D not resolved. Trimming took off 0 bases at V and 1 base at J, with 6 bases between the two ends. The CDR3 totals 15 residues. Germline CDR1 and CDR2: ENHRY and SYGVKD. CDR3 bases: TGTGCCATCAGTGAGTCCCACAGGAACACCGGGGAGCTGTTTTTT. It codes for CAISESHRNTGELFF.

The gene calls are TRBV2 and TRBJ1-5, with 7 bases lining up with TRBD1. J gave up 0 bases and V 6 bases, and 5 bases lay outside the gene matches. The CDR3 has 15 residues. Per the germline V gene, CDR1 is SNHLY and CDR2 is FYNNEI. As DNA, the CDR3 is TGTGCCAGCAGCAGACAGGGCATTAGCAATCAGCCCCAGCATTTT. Translated: CASSRQGISNQPQHF.